Listed here is a single T cell receptor (beta chain). This sample was taken from a study of T cell changes during pregnancy in multiple sclerosis. The method was immunoSEQ multiplex PCR; TCRdb's version includes in-frame clones alone and lacks a portion of them. The data show under 70,000 clones, with roughly 91% seen just once and 1% to 1.5% held by the top ten. The receptor comes from a female donor in good health, enrolled as a control in a pregnancy study. Sequences were derived from peripheral blood, sampled after pregnancy.

The CDR3 is CASSWARNTEAFF. As DNA, the CDR3 is TGTGCCAGCTCCTGGGCGAGGAACACTGAAGCTTTCTTT. The rearrangement joins TRBV27 to TRBJ1-1, with D uncertain. This CDR3 contains 13 residues. Trimming stripped 8 bases from V and 1 base from J, with 11 bases between. Germline-derived CDR1 and CDR2 are MNHEY and SMNVEV (reference sequence).